Listed here is a single T cell receptor beta chain. This sample is part of a study of blood T cell repertoires in COVID-19. Germline-derived CDR1 and CDR2 are MGHRA and YSYEKL. There are 17 residues in the CDR3. With V trimmed by 2 bases and J by 1 base, 5 bases remained unmatched. The method was immunoSEQ multiplex PCR; TCRdb's version includes in-frame clones alone and lacks a portion of them. The table shows about 210,000 clones, with roughly nine tenths occurring only once. This clonotype was sampled from a man aged 25 to 45 with acute or convalescent COVID-19. The sample taken for sequencing was peripheral blood. The rearrangement uses TRBV4-1 and TRBJ2-5; 12 bases are a match to TRBD1. The CDR3 nucleotides read TGCGCCAGCAGCCAACTGGGACAGGGGGCCACCCAAGAGACCCAGTACTTC. Translated, it gives CASSQLGQGATQETQYF.